The 17 T cell receptor beta chains given below trace back to one sample, sequenced in a study of T-cell reconstitution after alpha-beta-depleted transplantation in children. Molecular barcoding with unique molecular identifiers was used for the TCRbeta library. MiXCR, applied by TCRdb to the PCR reads, yields one record per CDR3 protein. This sample carries about 230,000 distinct CDR3 sequences, more than 10% of them seen once, and the ten largest clones take around 3%. The source material was PBMCs from the stem cell graft donor, sampled from the stem cell graft. These receptors all stem from a human donor who donated a stem cell graft to a child with acute lymphoblastic leukemia.

This clonotype appeared many times. The gene calls are TRBV20-1 and TRBJ1-5; D gene uncertain. With 5 bases removed from V and 4 bases from J, the gap between germline ends came to 12 bases. The CDR3 runs to 13 residues. Germline V gene data show CDR1 as DFQATT and CDR2 as SNEGSKA (reference sequence). The CDR3 is CSAGRGTNQPQHF. CDR3 in DNA: TGCAGTGCTGGCCGGGGAACTAATCAGCCCCAGCATTTT.

In its sample, this clonotype was seen a few times. V gene TRBV5-1 combines with J gene TRBJ2-1; D remains unclear. V gave up 4 bases and J gave up 6 bases, with 8 bases separating them. The length of the CDR3 is 12 residues. Germline V CDR1 and CDR2: SGHRS, YFSETQ. CDR3 DNA sequence: TGCGCCAGCAGCGCGCCCGGCAATGAGCAGTTCTTC. This codes for CASSAPGNEQFF.

This clonotype was detected ten times or more. This chain uses TRBV5-5 with TRBJ1-5; perhaps TRBD1 as D (5 bases). The CDR3 runs to 14 residues. Trimming removed 3 bases at V and 6 bases at J, with 13 bases between. Looked up from germline, CDR1 is SGHKS and CDR2 is YYEKEE (reference sequence). In nucleotides, the CDR3 is TGTGCCAGCAGCTCCTCCGCAGGGTCTCAGCCCCAGCATTTT. Encoded protein: CASSSSAGSQPQHF.

Many counts were recorded for this clonotype. This chain links TRBV5-1 with TRBJ2-3, with D possibly being TRBD1 (5 bases). The CDR3 is made up of 13 amino acids. V lost 0 bases, J lost 4 bases, and 6 bases lay in between. Germline CDR1 and CDR2: SGHRS and YFSETQ. As DNA, the CDR3 is TGCGCCAGCAGCTTGGCGACAGCAGATACGCAGTATTTT. This translates into CASSLATADTQYF.

This clonotype occurred many times. An end of the junction does not agree with germline; a read error may underlie this. This sequence joins TRBV29-1 and TRBJ2-7; 7 bases are shared with TRBD1. Germline V gene lookup returns CDR1 SQVTM and CDR2 ANQGSEA. The CDR3 covers 12 residues. CDR3 nucleotide sequence: TGCAGCGTAGAAGGGGGCCCCTACGAGCAGTACTTC. Its translation: CSVEGGPYEQYF.

This clonotype was observed many times. The chain has TRBV29-1 and TRBJ1-1; D gene uncertain. The germline V gene encodes CDR1 SQVTM and CDR2 ANQGSEA. The CDR3 spans 13 residues. Trimming shortened V by 7 bases and J by 3 bases, and 15 bases separated the two germline ends. The CDR3: CSASIGQDTEAFF. As DNA, the CDR3 is TGCAGCGCCAGCATAGGTCAGGACACTGAAGCTTTCTTT.

This clonotype was detected a few times. The chain has TRBV12-3 or TRBV12-4 and TRBJ1-3; maybe TRBD1 (6 bases). The CDR3 has 19 residues. V was pared by 3 bases and J by 0 bases, with 21 bases between. In nucleotides, the CDR3 is TGTGCCAGCAGTTTCGTGAACAGGGCATACGGTTTCTCTGGAAACACCATATATTTT. It is translated as CASSFVNRAYGFSGNTIYF.

This clonotype has at least ten counts. This chain uses TRBV20-1 with TRBJ1-2; D is unclear. This CDR3 is 13 amino acids long. Deletions cut 7 bases from V and 8 bases from J, with 20 bases between. Germline V gives CDR1 DFQATT, CDR2 SNEGSKA (reference sequence). CDR3 region: CSVSMIGLEGYTF. CDR3 DNA: TGCAGTGTCTCCATGATCGGGCTGGAGGGCTACACCTTC.

This clonotype appeared once. The rearrangement joins TRBV28 to TRBJ2-7, with 9 bases identical to TRBD1. Germline CDR1 MDHEN, CDR2 SYDVKM. V lost 10 bases to trimming and J lost 3 bases; unmatched junction nucleotides: 10. This CDR3 has 14 amino acids. Written as DNA, the CDR3 is TGTGCCACCGTCCCAGGACAGGGGAACTACGAGCAGTACTTC. Encoded protein: CATVPGQGNYEQYF.

For this clonotype: Possible read error: a much larger clone is one base away. This chain links TRBV28 with TRBJ2-7, with TRBD2 as a possible D gene (5 bases). V lost 5 bases, J lost 6 bases, and 17 bases lay in between. CDR3 size: 14 residues. Germline V gene sequence: CDR1 MDHEN, CDR2 SYDVKM. CDR3 in amino acids: CASSASSSMGEQYF. Written as DNA, the CDR3 is TGTGCCAGCAGTGCCTCTAGCTCTATGGGCGAGCAGTACTTC.

This clonotype was recorded many times. The chain carries TRBV5-1 and TRBJ1-2; 7 bases align to TRBD1. V shed 0 bases and J 3 bases; nucleotides not matched to a gene: 2. From germline, CDR1 is SGHRS and CDR2 YFSETQ. The CDR3 runs 14 residues. CDR3 region: CASSLGDSYYGYTF. The CDR3 DNA is TGCGCCAGCAGCTTGGGGGACAGCTACTATGGCTACACCTTC.

This clonotype was recorded at least ten times. The chain employs TRBV29-1 and TRBJ2-5, with D perhaps TRBD1 (6 bases). The germline CDR1 and CDR2 sequences are SQVTM and ANQGSEA. V gave up 0 bases and J gave up 7 bases, with 15 bases separating them. The CDR3 is made up of 14 amino acids. In DNA form, the CDR3 reads TGCAGCGTTGAAGATCTTATGGGACAACCGACCCAGTACTTC. The encoded protein is CSVEDLMGQPTQYF.

This clonotype was counted many times. This chain uses TRBV29-1 with TRBJ1-2; possibly TRBD1 for D (6 bases). Germline CDR1 SQVTM, CDR2 ANQGSEA. Trimming left V 3 bases short and J 7 bases short, with 12 bases between. The CDR3 runs to 12 residues. CDR3 residues: CSVETGAGGYTF. The CDR3 nucleotides are TGCAGCGTTGAGACGGGGGCCGGTGGCTACACCTTC.

This clonotype was picked up a small number of times. The chain uses TRBV7-6 and TRBJ2-7, with TRBD1 matching 11 bases. Germline CDR1 is SGHVS and CDR2 is FNYEAQ. Losses at the gene ends were 3 bases for V and 2 bases for J; bases not matched to a gene: 12. The CDR3 length is 18 residues. CDR3 nucleotides: TGTGCCAGCAGCTTGAACTCCGGGACAGGGGGTCCCCCCTACGAGCAGTACTTC. Translation: CASSLNSGTGGPPYEQYF.

The chain couples TRBV28 to TRBJ1-4; 7 nucleotides line up with TRBD1. Germline loops: CDR1 MDHEN, CDR2 SYDVKM. Germline trimming cut 10 bases from V and 4 bases from J; bases unmatched to any gene: 12. CDR3 size: 15 residues. The CDR3 spells CATSQIGGLNEKLFF. The CDR3 DNA is TGTGCCACTTCGCAGATAGGGGGCCTTAATGAAAAACTGTTTTTT.

This clonotype was counted at least ten times. The chain uses TRBV5-6 and TRBJ2-1; 10 bases are shared with TRBD1. This CDR3 is 15 amino acids long. Germline V CDR1 and CDR2: SGHDT, YYEEEE. The V and J ends lost 6 bases and 8 bases, in that order; junction bases with no gene match: 11. DNA for the CDR3: TGTGCCAGCACCGCCGGGACAGGGGCCTTCGATGAGCAGTTCTTC. As protein: CASTAGTGAFDEQFF.

This clonotype showed up many times. The J gene is TRBJ1-5, the V gene TRBV20-1; a possible D gene is TRBD1 (6 bases). Germline V gene sequence: CDR1 DFQATT, CDR2 SNEGSKA (reference sequence). The CDR3 is 14 amino acids. V lost 1 base and J lost 0, with 7 bases in between. The CDR3 reads CSARGTDSNQPQHF. The CDR3 DNA reads TGCAGTGCTAGAGGGACAGATAGCAATCAGCCCCAGCATTTT.